This is a list of T cell receptor beta chains from one sample in a study of blood T cell repertoires in COVID-19. The data were produced by immunoSEQ multiplex PCR, yet TCRdb's version contains in-frame clones alone and is incomplete. The data hold around 400,000 clones, with roughly 90% observed a single time. The sample taken for sequencing was PBMCs or T cells enriched from blood (not recorded which). The receptors derive from a woman aged 25 to 39 who had recovered from COVID-19. Both conserved end residues are part of each CDR3. Each record gives: CDR3 DNA, CDR3 protein, CDR3 length, J gene, D gene, V gene, clone size. A D gene is named only where the DNA matches it firmly. A clone size is listed for some rows: how often the clone was seen (once, few, many), or a class if it is expanded.

TGCGCCAGCAGCCAAGTCTCCTCTAGCGGGGGCACAGATACGCAGTATTTT,CASSQVSSSGGTDTQYF,17,TRBJ2-3,TRBD2,TRBV4-3,-
TGCAGTGCTAGTTGGGGGAGGACTGAAGCTTTCTTT,CSASWGRTEAFF,12,TRBJ1-1,-,TRBV20-1,-
TGTGCCAGCAGCCACACAGGGGGCAACGCTGAAGCTTTCTTT,CASSHTGGNAEAFF,14,TRBJ1-1,TRBD1,TRBV3-1/TRBV3-2,many
TGTGCCAGCAGAAATGATAGGGGCTTCGGTGAAGCTTTCTTT,CASRNDRGFGEAFF,14,TRBJ1-1,-,TRBV2,-
TGTGCCAGCAGCTTAAGCCTAGTCGACACCGGGGAGCTGTTTTTT,CASSLSLVDTGELFF,15,TRBJ2-2,-,TRBV7-9,-
TGTGCCATCAGTGACAGGGCCTTCAACTATGGCTACACCTTC,CAISDRAFNYGYTF,14,TRBJ1-2,-,TRBV10-3,-
TGTGCCACCGAGATAGGGGGTAAAGCTTTCTTT,CATEIGGKAFF,11,TRBJ1-1,-,TRBV18,-
TGTGCCAGCAGCCAAGATACTTTTAAAGCTTTCTTT,CASSQDTFKAFF,12,TRBJ1-1,-,TRBV3-1/TRBV3-2,-
TGTGCCAGCTCACCTAGGGACAGGGACTCACCCCTCCACTTT,CASSPRDRDSPLHF,14,TRBJ1-6,TRBD1,TRBV18,-
TGTGCCTGCGCCGACGGGAACCATAAAGAGCAGTTCTTC,CACADGNHKEQFF,13,TRBJ2-1,-,TRBV30,once
TGTGCCAGCAGGACGTGGGGGGGAGGCTATGGCTACACCTTC,CASRTWGGGYGYTF,14,TRBJ1-2,-,TRBV28,-
TGTGCCACGAGGGGGGGGAATGAAAAACTGTTTTTT,CATRGGNEKLFF,12,TRBJ1-4,-,TRBV10-3,-
TGTGCCAGCAGTTTCCTGGCAGCTGAAGCTTTCTTT,CASSFLAAEAFF,12,TRBJ1-1,-,TRBV12-3/TRBV12-4,-
TGTGCCAGCAGCTTAAATCCAGGCCATCCCTATGGCTACACCTTC,CASSLNPGHPYGYTF,15,TRBJ1-2,-,TRBV7-3,-
TGCACCAGCAGCCAAGAGGAGGTCTCAACGCGCAATGAGCAGTTCTTC,CTSSQEEVSTRNEQFF,16,TRBJ2-1,-,TRBV1,-
TGTGCCAGCAGTGAAGACAGGGGAGGAAACACCATATATTTT,CASSEDRGGNTIYF,14,TRBJ1-3,TRBD1,TRBV2,-
TGTGCCAGCAGTGCGGGACCCCAGGGAACCGGGGAGCTGTTTTTT,CASSAGPQGTGELFF,15,TRBJ2-2,-,TRBV7-9,-
TGTGCCAGCAGTTTTGGACAGGATCAGCCCCAGCATTTT,CASSFGQDQPQHF,13,TRBJ1-5,TRBD1,TRBV12-3/TRBV12-4,-
TGTGCCAGCAGACAGGGTTTTAGAGAGCAGTACTTC,CASRQGFREQYF,12,TRBJ2-7,-,TRBV27,-
TGTGCCAGCAGCGTTGCGGGGGCTAACGAGCAGTACTTC,CASSVAGANEQYF,13,TRBJ2-7,-,TRBV9,-
TGTGCCAGCAGCTTGGTAGGGCGGGGTGAGCAGTTCTTC,CASSLVGRGEQFF,13,TRBJ2-1,-,TRBV5-6,-
TGCGCCAGCAGCGAACTGACAGGGGACTATGGCTACACCTTC,CASSELTGDYGYTF,14,TRBJ1-2,TRBD1,TRBV5-1,-
TGTGCCAGTAGTGCAGGGGGCACAGATACGCAGTATTTT,CASSAGGTDTQYF,13,TRBJ2-3,-,TRBV19,-
TGTGCCAGCAGTTTTCGGCTGGCGGCCTACAATGAGCAGTTCTTC,CASSFRLAAYNEQFF,15,TRBJ2-1,-,TRBV27,-
TGTGCCAGCAGTAGGGTTGGACTAGCGGGGGGGTACACCGGGGAGCTGTTTTTT,CASSRVGLAGGYTGELFF,18,TRBJ2-2,TRBD2,TRBV2,once
TGTGCCTGGAGCCAGGGGGCAATTGGAAACACCATATATTTT,CAWSQGAIGNTIYF,14,TRBJ1-3,TRBD1,TRBV30,-
TGTGCCACCAGCAGAGGACAGTCCAACACCAAGAGCTCCTACGAGCAGTACTTC,CATSRGQSNTKSSYEQYF,18,TRBJ2-7,-,TRBV15,-
TGTGCCAGCAGCCTAAGCGGGCCCTTGTACCAAGAGACCCAGTACTTC,CASSLSGPLYQETQYF,16,TRBJ2-5,-,TRBV5-5,once
TGTGCCAGCATAAGACAGGATGGCTACACCTTC,CASIRQDGYTF,11,TRBJ1-2,-,TRBV2,-
TGCGCCAGCAGTGAGTCGAGCGGGAGGGATGAGCAGTTCTTC,CASSESSGRDEQFF,14,TRBJ2-1,TRBD2,TRBV10-1,few
TGTGCCAGTAGTATGGAGGCTAGCGTATACTCCTACGAGCAGTACTTC,CASSMEASVYSYEQYF,16,TRBJ2-7,-,TRBV19,-